The 12 T cell receptor beta chains listed next were all sequenced from one sample in a study of blood T cell repertoires in COVID-19. Here immunoSEQ multiplex PCR was the method, and the copy in TCRdb shows in-frame clones only, minus some. The top ten hold approximately 26% of the sample, which has fewer than 50,000 clones, 90% seen once. Sequencing was carried out using peripheral blood. The receptors come from a man aged 60 to 75 with active or convalescent COVID-19.

The count of this clone is one. This chain joins TRBV19 and TRBJ2-6; D gene ambiguous. The CDR3 has 14 residues. Trimming cost V 5 bases and J 0 bases, with 5 bases left between them. The germline CDR1 and CDR2 sequences are LNHDA and SQIVND (reference sequence). CDR3 bases: TGTGCCAGTAGTCCCTACTCTGGGGCCAACGTCCTGACTTTC. Its translation is CASSPYSGANVLTF.

CDR3 DNA: TGTGCCAGCAGCACACAGGGACCCACTGAAGCTTTCTTT. It codes for CASSTQGPTEAFF. This rearrangement joins TRBV6-5 to TRBJ1-1, with D possibly being TRBD1 (6 bases). The germline V gene encodes CDR1 MNHEY and CDR2 SVGAGI. Trimming removed 6 bases from V and 4 bases from J, with 12 bases in between. This CDR3 is 13 amino acids long.

This chain joins TRBV18 and TRBJ1-1, with 8 bases matching TRBD1. The CDR3 consists of 15 residues. Trimming took 5 bases from V and 11 from J; bases not matched to a gene: 16. Germline V gene sequence: CDR1 KGHSH, CDR2 LQKENI. Here the CDR3 DNA reads TGTGCCAGCTCAAGCTTAGACAGGGGCGCCCAAGAGGCTTTCTTT. It codes for CASSSLDRGAQEAFF. Supplemented by reference TRBV18 and TRBJ1-1, the full variable domain reads NAGVMQNPRHLVRRRGQEARLRCSPMKGHSHVYWYRQLPEEGLKFMVYLQKENIIDESGMPKERFSAEFPKEGPSILRIQQVVRGDSAAYFCASSSLDRGAQEAFFGQGTRLTVV.

The rearrangement joins TRBV7-2 to TRBJ2-3, with a possible D match to TRBD1 (6 bases). The germline V and J ends were trimmed by 4 bases and 0 bases, with 14 bases remaining between them. The CDR3 is 16 amino acids. In germline, CDR1 is SGHTA, CDR2 FQGNSA. The CDR3 DNA reads as TGTGCCAGCAGCTCGGGTTTCCAGGGGAGCACAGATACGCAGTATTTT. Residues: CASSSGFQGSTDTQYF.

This chain uses TRBV7-9 with TRBJ2-7; 7 bases fit TRBD1. This CDR3 region has 14 residues. CDR1 is SEHNR and CDR2 is FQNEAQ in the germline V gene (reference sequence). Unmatched junction bases numbered 5, after V lost 5 bases and J lost 1 base. The CDR3 DNA sequence: TGTGCCAGCAGCCTCCGGGACAGTTCCTACGAGCAGTACTTC. Its protein is CASSLRDSSYEQYF.

The chain joins TRBV5-1 to TRBJ2-5; D uncertain. The germline V gene encodes CDR1 SGHRS and CDR2 YFSETQ. The ends were cut back, 3 bases at V and 9 bases at J, with 12 bases in the middle. CDR3 length equals 12 residues. CDR3 DNA sequence: TGCGCCAGCAGCTCACCTGCCGCGTCCCAGTACTTC. Residues: CASSSPAASQYF.

This clone turned up a few times. The rearrangement links TRBV2 to TRBJ2-7; TRBD1 is a possible D gene (5 bases). Germline CDR1 SNHLY, CDR2 FYNNEI. The ends were cut back, 7 bases at V and 5 bases at J, with 9 bases in the middle. The CDR3 is made up of 11 amino acids. This chain's CDR3 is CASMLGHEQYF. The DNA for the CDR3 is TGTGCCAGCATGTTGGGGCACGAGCAGTACTTC.

This clone appeared a few times. V usage is TRBV7-9 and J usage is TRBJ2-1, with a tentative D call TRBD2 (5 bases). The V and J ends lost 5 bases and 9 bases respectively, with 8 bases between them. The CDR3 consists of 11 residues. Germline V gene lookup returns CDR1 SEHNR and CDR2 FQNEAQ (reference sequence). The DNA of the CDR3 is TGTGCCAGCAGCACCGGAGGTGAGCAGTTCTTC. Protein product: CASSTGGEQFF.

This clone has a single count. This chain links TRBV4-2 with TRBJ2-7, with TRBD2 identical over 16 bases. V was clipped by 1 base and J by 7 bases; unmatched bases: 10. The V gene's germline CDR1 is LGHNA and CDR2 YNFKEQ. This CDR3 has 18 amino acids. CDR3 protein: CASSQAGGTSGGAWEQYF. CDR3 sequence (DNA): TGTGCCAGCAGCCAAGCCGGAGGGACTAGCGGGGGGGCCTGGGAGCAGTACTTC.

V and J are TRBV27 and TRBJ2-5, with D possibly being TRBD1 (6 bases). The CDR3 has 15 amino acids. V lost 2 bases and J 5 bases, leaving 15 bases between the germline ends. Germline CDR1 reads MNHEY; CDR2 reads SMNVEV (reference sequence). CDR3 DNA: TGTGCCAGCAGTTTAAGTTATATAGGACAGGAGACCCAGTACTTC. Protein: CASSLSYIGQETQYF.

The chain carries TRBV28 and TRBJ1-2, with 8 bases that match TRBD1. J was trimmed by 2 bases and V by 5 bases; bases with no gene match: 4. The CDR3 is 14 residues long. The V gene's germline CDR1 is MDHEN and CDR2 SYDVKM. CDR3 bases: TGTGCCAGCAGTCCGCGGACAGGGAACTATGGCTACACCTTC. As protein: CASSPRTGNYGYTF.

The chain links TRBV27 to TRBJ2-4; 7 bases agree with TRBD1. From germline, CDR1 is MNHEY and CDR2 SMNVEV (reference sequence). The CDR3 has 17 residues. The trim removed 5 bases at V and 0 bases at J, leaving 10 bases unmatched. CDR3 nucleotides: TGTGCCAGCAGTGCCCGAGGGACAGTTTTAGCCAAAAACATTCAGTACTTC. The encoded protein is CASSARGTVLAKNIQYF.